Below, 15 T cell receptor beta chains from the same sample are listed, as sequenced in a study of blood T cell repertoires in COVID-19 (dated by TCRdb to between 2020 and 2021). Library preparation used the immunoSEQ multiplex PCR assay. Entries here come from immuneACCESS through TCRdb and include only in-frame sequences with V and J called. Some clones fail to appear in such tables; in the studies checked, an unresolved V gene covers under half of the shortfall, and the cause of the remainder is unknown. The sample table lists about 280,000 clones, 70% to 90% of them with a count of one. The biggest ten clones account for approximately 2% of the sample. The source material was peripheral blood. These receptor sequences come from a woman in her 30s who had recovered from COVID-19.

The CDR3 nucleotides read TGTGCCAGCAGCTTGGGCACATATCACACAGATACGCAGTATTTT. Translation: CASSLGTYHTDTQYF. The V call is TRBV11-1, the J call TRBJ2-3; no reliable D call. Trimming removed 3 bases from V and 2 bases from J, with 12 bases in between. This CDR3 is built from 15 residues. Germline CDR1 is SGHAT and CDR2 is FQDESV (reference sequence).

This chain connects TRBV29-1 to TRBJ2-3, with 7 bases fitting TRBD1. Germline V CDR1 and CDR2: SQVTM, ANQGSEA. CDR3 length: 14 amino acids. V dropped 4 bases and J dropped 2; count of bases not matched to a gene: 6. The CDR3 here is CSVVKGAPTDTQYF. The CDR3 DNA follows: TGCAGCGTTGTTAAGGGGGCACCCACAGATACGCAGTATTTT.

The chain joins TRBV18 to TRBJ1-1; D gene ambiguous. The CDR3 is 14 residues long. Trimming removed 1 base from V and 0 bases from J, with 6 bases in between. Germline V gives CDR1 KGHSH, CDR2 LQKENI. CDR3: CASSPREMNTEAFF. The CDR3 coding sequence is TGTGCCAGCTCACCACGGGAGATGAACACTGAAGCTTTCTTT.

V and J are TRBV6-5 and TRBJ1-4, with D maybe TRBD1 (5 bases). The V gene's germline CDR1 is MNHEY and CDR2 SVGAGI. The V gene lost 5 bases and the J gene lost 7 bases, with 17 bases spanning the gap. There are 15 residues in the CDR3. The CDR3 region is CASSPPRGLREKLFF. In DNA form, the CDR3 reads TGTGCCAGCAGTCCACCCCGGGGGTTGCGTGAAAAACTGTTTTTT.

V gene TRBV19 combines with J gene TRBJ1-1, with D possibly being TRBD1 (5 bases). V was cut by 9 bases and J by 3 bases, with 14 bases left in between. CDR1 and CDR2 (germline): LNHDA, SQIVND (reference sequence). The CDR3 runs to 13 residues. In DNA, the CDR3 is TGTGCCAGCGGGTGGGACTTCTACACTGAAGCTTTCTTT. Translated, it gives CASGWDFYTEAFF.

CDR3 residues: CASSGTSGGNEQFF. The CDR3 DNA is TGTGCCAGCTCCGGGACTAGCGGGGGCAATGAGCAGTTCTTC. This sequence joins TRBV18 and TRBJ2-1, with 14 bases matching TRBD2. The V gene end was trimmed by 6 bases and the J gene end by 6 bases; junction bases not matched to a gene: 1. Germline-derived CDR1 and CDR2 are KGHSH and LQKENI. The CDR3 loop spans 14 amino acids.

The chain combines TRBV15 with TRBJ2-5; 8 bases line up with TRBD2. V shed 0 bases and J 1 base; nucleotides not matched to a gene: 1. This CDR3 contains 15 residues. Germline V lookup: CDR1 LNHNV, CDR2 YYDKDF (reference sequence). CDR3 protein: CATSRDRGGQETQYF. The CDR3 bases are TGTGCCACCAGCAGAGATCGGGGGGGCCAAGAGACCCAGTACTTC.

This chain connects TRBV24-1 to TRBJ2-2; 7 nucleotides line up with TRBD2. The CDR3 runs 17 residues. V shed 4 bases and J 3 bases; nucleotides not matched to a gene: 10. CDR1 is KGHDR and CDR2 is SFDVKD in the germline V gene. Here the CDR3 reads CATSDLRPGLHTGELFF. For the CDR3, the DNA is TGTGCCACCAGTGACCTAAGACCGGGACTACACACCGGGGAGCTGTTTTTT.

This rearrangement joins TRBV5-1 to TRBJ1-4; 7 bases are a match to TRBD1. The V gene's germline CDR1 is SGHRS and CDR2 YFSETQ. CDR3 length equals 15 residues. With 0 bases clipped from V and 2 bases from J, the junction kept 1 base outside the gene matches. The CDR3 protein is CASSLVQGTNEKLFF. In nucleotides, the CDR3 is TGCGCCAGCAGCTTGGTACAGGGGACTAATGAAAAACTGTTTTTT.

The genes are TRBV18 and TRBJ1-1, with D possibly TRBD1 on 6 matching bases. Germline CDR1 KGHSH, CDR2 LQKENI. This CDR3 spans 14 amino acids. Trimming cost V 8 bases and J 3 bases, with 16 bases left between them. CDR3 sequence: CASNTQAGDTEAFF. Here the CDR3 DNA reads TGTGCCAGCAACACACAAGCAGGGGACACTGAAGCTTTCTTT.

The chain has TRBV6-5 and TRBJ1-3, with 7 nucleotides matching TRBD1. Germline trimming cut 6 bases from V and 2 bases from J; bases unmatched to any gene: 7. This CDR3 is built from 15 residues. Germline lookup yields CDR1 MNHEY and CDR2 SVGAGI. Written as DNA, the CDR3 is TGTGCCAGCAGAAGGGACAGACTGACTGGAAACACCATATATTTT. Translating gives CASRRDRLTGNTIYF.

The V call is TRBV7-9, the J call TRBJ1-1; 8 bases line up with TRBD1. Trimming cost V 5 bases and J 4 bases; bases outside gene matches: 3. The CDR3 has 13 amino acids. Germline CDR1 SEHNR, CDR2 FQNEAQ (reference sequence). CDR3 sequence reads: CASSQDRATEAFF. The CDR3 region has the DNA TGTGCCAGCAGCCAGGACAGGGCCACTGAAGCTTTCTTT.

The chain carries TRBV7-3 and TRBJ2-1, with D possibly matching TRBD2 (5 bases). V was pared by 1 base and J by 0 bases, with 7 bases between. This CDR3 region has 15 residues. The germline V gene has CDR1 SGHTA and CDR2 FQGTGA. In nucleotides, the CDR3 is TGTGCCAGCAGCTTAATAGGGAGCTCCTACAATGAGCAGTTCTTC. Protein sequence: CASSLIGSSYNEQFF.

The chain combines TRBV29-1 with TRBJ2-1, with 7 bases fitting TRBD1. The CDR3 consists of 11 residues. CDR1 is SQVTM and CDR2 is ANQGSEA in the germline V gene. V shed 6 bases, J shed 14 bases, and the junction held 10 bases outside the gene matches. The CDR3 DNA reads TGCAGCGTGGGGACGGGACAGACGGAGTTCTTC. Its protein product is CSVGTGQTEFF.

The rearrangement uses TRBV9 and TRBJ2-7, with TRBD2 as a possible D gene (6 bases). Trimming pared 2 bases from V and 0 bases from J, leaving 15 bases between. Germline CDR1 is SGDLS and CDR2 is YYNGEE. The CDR3 is made up of 16 amino acids. DNA for the CDR3: TGTGCCAGCAGCGTCGGCGGGACTCCCAGCTCCTACGAGCAGTACTTC. Encoded protein: CASSVGGTPSSYEQYF.